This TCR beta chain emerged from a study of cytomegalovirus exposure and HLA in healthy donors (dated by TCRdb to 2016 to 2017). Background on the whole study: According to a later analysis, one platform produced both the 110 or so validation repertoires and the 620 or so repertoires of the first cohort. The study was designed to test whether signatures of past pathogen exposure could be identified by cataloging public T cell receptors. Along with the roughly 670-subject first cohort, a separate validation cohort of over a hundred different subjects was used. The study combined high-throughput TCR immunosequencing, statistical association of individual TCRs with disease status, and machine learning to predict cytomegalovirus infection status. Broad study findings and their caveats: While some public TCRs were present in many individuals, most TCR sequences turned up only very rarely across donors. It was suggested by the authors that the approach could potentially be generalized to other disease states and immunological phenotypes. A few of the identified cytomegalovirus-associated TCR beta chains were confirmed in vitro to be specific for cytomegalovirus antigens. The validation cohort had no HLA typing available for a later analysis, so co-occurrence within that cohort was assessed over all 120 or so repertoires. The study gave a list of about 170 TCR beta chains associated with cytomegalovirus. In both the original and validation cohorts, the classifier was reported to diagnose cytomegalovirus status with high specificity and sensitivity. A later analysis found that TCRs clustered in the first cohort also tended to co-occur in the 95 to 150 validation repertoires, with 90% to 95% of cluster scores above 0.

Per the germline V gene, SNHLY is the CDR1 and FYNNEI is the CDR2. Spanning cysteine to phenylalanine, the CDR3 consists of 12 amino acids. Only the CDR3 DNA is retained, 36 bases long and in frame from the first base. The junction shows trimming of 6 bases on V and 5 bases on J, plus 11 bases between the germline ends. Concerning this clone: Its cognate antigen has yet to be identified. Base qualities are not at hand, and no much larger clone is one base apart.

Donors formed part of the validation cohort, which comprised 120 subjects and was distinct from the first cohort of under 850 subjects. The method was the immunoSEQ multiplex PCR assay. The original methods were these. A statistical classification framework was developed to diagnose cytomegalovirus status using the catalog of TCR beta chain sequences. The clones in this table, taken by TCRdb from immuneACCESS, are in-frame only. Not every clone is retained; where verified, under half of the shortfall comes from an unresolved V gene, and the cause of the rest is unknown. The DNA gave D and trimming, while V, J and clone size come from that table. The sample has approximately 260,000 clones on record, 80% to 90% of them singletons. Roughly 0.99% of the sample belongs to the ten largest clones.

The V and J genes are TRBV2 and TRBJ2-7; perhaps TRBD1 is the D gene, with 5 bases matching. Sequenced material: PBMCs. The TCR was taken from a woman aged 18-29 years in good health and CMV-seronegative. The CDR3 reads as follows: CASRQESHEQYF. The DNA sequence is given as TGTGCCAGCAGACAGGAGTCCCACGAGCAGTACTTC.